This T cell receptor (beta chain) comes out of a study of blood T cell repertoires in COVID-19. Germline loops: CDR1 SGDLS, CDR2 YYNGEE. The CDR3 spans 13 residues. Trimming took 4 bases from V and 4 from J, leaving 9 bases between them. TCRdb keeps only in-frame clones here, not all; method: immunoSEQ multiplex PCR. The sample lists 100,000 to 150,000 clones, roughly nine tenths seen once, with less than 5% in the top ten. This TCR derives from a man aged 55 to 70 with COVID-19, enrolled during active disease. The material sequenced was peripheral blood. V gene TRBV9 combines with J gene TRBJ1-3; D is ambiguous. The CDR3 coding sequence is TGTGCCAGCAGCCCTTGGGAGGGAAACACCATATATTTT. Protein sequence: CASSPWEGNTIYF.